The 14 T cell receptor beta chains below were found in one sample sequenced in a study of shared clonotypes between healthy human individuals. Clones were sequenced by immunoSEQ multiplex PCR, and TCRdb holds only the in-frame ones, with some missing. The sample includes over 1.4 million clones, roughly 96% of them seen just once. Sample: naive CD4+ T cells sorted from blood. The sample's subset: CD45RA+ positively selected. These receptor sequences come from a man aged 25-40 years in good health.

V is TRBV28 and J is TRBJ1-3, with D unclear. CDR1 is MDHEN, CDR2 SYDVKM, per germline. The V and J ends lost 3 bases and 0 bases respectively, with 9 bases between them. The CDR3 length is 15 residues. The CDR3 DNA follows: TGTGCCAGCAGTTTGGCCGGATACTCTGGAAACACCATATATTTT. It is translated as CASSLAGYSGNTIYF.

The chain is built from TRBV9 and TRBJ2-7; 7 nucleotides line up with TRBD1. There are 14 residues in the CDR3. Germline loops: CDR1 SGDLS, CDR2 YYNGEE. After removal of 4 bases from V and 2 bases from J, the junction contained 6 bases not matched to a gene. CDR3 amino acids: CASSPGQVPYEQYF. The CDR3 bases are TGTGCCAGCAGCCCTGGACAGGTACCCTACGAGCAGTACTTC.

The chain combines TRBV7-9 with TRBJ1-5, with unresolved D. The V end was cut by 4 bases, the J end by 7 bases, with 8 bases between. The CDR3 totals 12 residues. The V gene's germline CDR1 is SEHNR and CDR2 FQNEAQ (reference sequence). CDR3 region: CASSSELQPQHF. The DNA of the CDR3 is TGTGCCAGCAGCTCGGAGTTACAGCCCCAGCATTTT.

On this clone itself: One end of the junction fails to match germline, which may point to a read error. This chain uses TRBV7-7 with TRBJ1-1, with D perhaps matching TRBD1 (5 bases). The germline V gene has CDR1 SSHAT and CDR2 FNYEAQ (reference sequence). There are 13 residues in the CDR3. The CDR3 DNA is TGTGCTAGCAGCTTAAGCAGGGTCACTGAAGCTTTCTTT. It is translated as CASSLSRVTEAFF.

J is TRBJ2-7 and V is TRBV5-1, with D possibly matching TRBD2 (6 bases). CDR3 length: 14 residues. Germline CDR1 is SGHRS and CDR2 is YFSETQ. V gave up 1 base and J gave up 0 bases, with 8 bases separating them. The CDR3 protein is CASSLRETSYEQYF. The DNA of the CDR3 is TGCGCCAGCAGCTTGCGGGAGACCTCCTACGAGCAGTACTTC.

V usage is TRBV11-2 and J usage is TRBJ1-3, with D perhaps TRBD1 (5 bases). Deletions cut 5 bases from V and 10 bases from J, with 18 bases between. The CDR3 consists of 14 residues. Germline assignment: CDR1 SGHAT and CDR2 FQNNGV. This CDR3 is CASSPTGGFLTIYF. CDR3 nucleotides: TGTGCCAGCAGCCCTACTGGGGGGTTCTTAACCATATATTTT.

This CDR3 is CATSGQDRSNNEQFF. DNA for the CDR3: TGTGCCACCAGCGGACAGGACAGGAGTAACAATGAGCAGTTCTTC. The chain recombines TRBV15 with TRBJ2-1; TRBD1 matches at 7 bases. Germline assignment: CDR1 LNHNV and CDR2 YYDKDF (reference sequence). The CDR3 consists of 15 residues. Unmatched junction bases numbered 9, after V lost 5 bases and J lost 5 bases. Together with reference TRBV15 and TRBJ2-1, the CDR3 gives the full variable domain: DAMVIQNPRYQVTQFGKPVTLSCSQTLNHNVMYWYQQKSSQAPKLLFHYYDKDFNNEADTPDNFQSRRPNTSFCFLDIRSPGLGDTAMYLCATSGQDRSNNEQFFGPGTRLTVL.

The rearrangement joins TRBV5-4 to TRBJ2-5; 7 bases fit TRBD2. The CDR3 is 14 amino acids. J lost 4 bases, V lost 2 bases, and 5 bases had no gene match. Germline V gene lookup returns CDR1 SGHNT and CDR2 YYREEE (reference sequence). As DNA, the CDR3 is TGTGCCAGCAGCTTTGCGGGAGCAACAGAGACCCAGTACTTC. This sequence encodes CASSFAGATETQYF.

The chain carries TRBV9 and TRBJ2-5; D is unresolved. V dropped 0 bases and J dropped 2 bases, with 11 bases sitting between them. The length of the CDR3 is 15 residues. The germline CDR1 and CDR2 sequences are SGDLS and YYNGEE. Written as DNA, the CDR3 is TGTGCCAGCAGCGTAGGCTCTTACAATCAAGAGACCCAGTACTTC. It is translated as CASSVGSYNQETQYF. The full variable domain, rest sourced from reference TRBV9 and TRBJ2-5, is DSGVTQTPKHLITATGQRVTLRCSPRSGDLSVYWYQQSLDQGLQFLIQYYNGEERAKGNILERFSAQQFPDLHSELNLSSLELGDSALYFCASSVGSYNQETQYFGPGTRLLVL.

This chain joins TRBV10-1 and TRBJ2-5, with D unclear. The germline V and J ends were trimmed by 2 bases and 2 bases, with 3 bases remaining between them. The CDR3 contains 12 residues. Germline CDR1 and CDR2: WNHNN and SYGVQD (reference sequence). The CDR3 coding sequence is TGCGCCAGCAGTGAGGGGCAAGAGACCCAGTACTTC. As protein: CASSEGQETQYF.

CDR3 amino acids: CASSQDVPSPLAKNIQYF. The CDR3 DNA is TGTGCCAGCAGCCAAGATGTCCCGTCCCCACTAGCCAAAAACATTCAGTACTTC. The chain carries TRBV4-2 and TRBJ2-4, with D hard to call. This CDR3 region has 18 residues. The V end was cut by 0 bases, the J end by 0 bases, with 15 bases between. In germline, CDR1 is LGHNA, CDR2 YNFKEQ.

The CDR3: CASSSDTNSGANVLTF. As DNA, the CDR3 is TGTGCCAGCAGCTCGGACACGAACTCTGGGGCCAACGTCCTGACTTTC. The chain carries TRBV7-3 and TRBJ2-6, with D maybe TRBD1 (5 bases). The germline V gene has CDR1 SGHTA and CDR2 FQGTGA. This CDR3 spans 16 amino acids. V was pared by 4 bases and J by 0 bases, with 10 bases between.

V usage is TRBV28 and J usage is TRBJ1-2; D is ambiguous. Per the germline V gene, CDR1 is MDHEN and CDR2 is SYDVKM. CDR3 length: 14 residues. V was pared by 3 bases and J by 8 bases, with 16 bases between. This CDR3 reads CASSFNPGIGGYTF. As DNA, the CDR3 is TGTGCCAGCAGTTTCAACCCGGGAATAGGCGGCTACACCTTC.

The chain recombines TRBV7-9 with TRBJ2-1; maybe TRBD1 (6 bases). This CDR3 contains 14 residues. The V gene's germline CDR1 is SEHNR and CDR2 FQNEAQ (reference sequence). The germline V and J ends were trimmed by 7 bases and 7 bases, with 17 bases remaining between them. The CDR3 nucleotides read TGTGCCAGCAAGAGGGGGAGTGAGAGAAATGAGCAGTTCTTC. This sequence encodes CASKRGSERNEQFF.